This TCR beta chain stems from a study of cytomegalovirus exposure and HLA in healthy donors. Between the trimmed V and J ends, which lost 5 bases and 5 bases, there was a span of 12 bases. This CDR3 is 13 amino acids long. Per the germline V gene, CDR1 is SGHDN and CDR2 is FVKESK. The PCR made use of 60 Vbeta and 13 Jbeta primers. The method was immunoSEQ multiplex PCR; TCRdb's version includes in-frame clones alone and lacks a portion of them. The sample carries approximately 120,000 clones, roughly 70% recorded once. Input material: PBMCs. The TCR comes from a woman between 70 and 85 years old in good health and CMV-seropositive. The rearrangement joins TRBV14 to TRBJ1-2, with D possibly TRBD1 on 5 matching bases. The CDR3 coding sequence is TGTGCCAGCAGCTTTCAGACAGCTTATGGCTACACCTTC. Protein product: CASSFQTAYGYTF.